A single sample gave rise to the 9 T cell receptor beta chains below, sequenced in a study of monozygotic twins with inflammatory bowel disease. For each CDR3 protein, TCRdb gives one entry from its re-call of the 5' RACE reads, without DNA. Here the sample table reports 150,000 to 200,000 distinct CDR3 sequences. Sequences were obtained from blood. These receptors were taken from a human donor with ulcerative colitis or Crohn's disease, or a healthy co-twin of an affected twin (not recorded which).

The V call is TRBV10-3, the J call TRBJ2-7; TCRdb's D call, TRBD1, is unchecked because there is no DNA. Germline V CDR1 and CDR2: ENHRY, SYGVKD. This CDR3 is 17 amino acids long. CDR3 region: CAISESGVGQGGYEQYF.

This chain links TRBV15 with TRBJ1-4; the D call from TCRdb, TRBD1, cannot be confirmed without DNA. The CDR3 covers 15 residues. The V gene's germline CDR1 is LNHNV and CDR2 YYDKDF (reference sequence). CDR3 protein: CATSRSGGSGEKLFF.

J is TRBJ2-7 and V is TRBV5-1. The CDR3 consists of 16 residues. Germline V lookup: CDR1 SGHRS, CDR2 YFSETQ. CDR3 region: CASSEGTGISSYEQYF.

CDR3 sequence reads: CASSFTSGISYEQYF. This sequence joins TRBV19 and TRBJ2-7; TCRdb outputs TRBD2, but without DNA this stays unchecked. This CDR3 is 15 amino acids long. CDR1 and CDR2 (germline): LNHDA, SQIVND (reference sequence).

The chain carries TRBV19 and TRBJ1-5. Germline CDR1 LNHDA, CDR2 SQIVND (reference sequence). This CDR3 has 13 amino acids. CDR3 loop: CASSDISNQPQHF. Based on the CDR3 plus reference TRBV19 and TRBJ1-5, the full variable domain is DGGITQSPKYLFRKEGQNVTLSCEQNLNHDAMYWYRQDPGQGLRLIYYSQIVNDFQKGDIAEGYSVSREKKESFPLTVTSAQKNPTAFYLCASSDISNQPQHFGDGTRLSIL.

The rearrangement links TRBV20-1 to TRBJ2-1; the D gene TCRdb calls, TRBD2, cannot be checked with no DNA. This CDR3 is 16 amino acids long. Germline V gives CDR1 DFQATT, CDR2 SNEGSKA (reference sequence). The CDR3 sequence: CSAPRLAGNTYNEQFF.

This rearrangement joins TRBV2 to TRBJ2-7; there is no DNA to check the TCRdb D call of TRBD1. The CDR3 totals 17 residues. Germline values: CDR1 SNHLY, CDR2 FYNNEI. CDR3 sequence reads: CASSEANWDRTVYEQYF. Filled out from reference TRBV2 and TRBJ2-7, the complete variable domain reads EPEVTQTPSHQVTQMGQEVILRCVPISNHLYFYWYRQILGQKVEFLVSFYNNEISEKSEIFDDQFSVERPDGSNFTLKIRSTKLEDSAMYFCASSEANWDRTVYEQYFGPGTRLTVT.

CDR3 amino acids: CATWGPGYNEQFF. V and J are TRBV19 and TRBJ2-1; TCRdb outputs TRBD1, but without DNA this stays unchecked. The CDR3 is made up of 13 amino acids. Germline V gene lookup returns CDR1 LNHDA and CDR2 SQIVND (reference sequence).

The rearrangement links TRBV24-1 to TRBJ2-2. The CDR3 spans 15 residues. CDR1 and CDR2 from the germline V gene are KGHDR and SFDVKD. This CDR3 is CATSETAGNTGELFF.